This T cell receptor beta chain comes out of a study of cytomegalovirus exposure and HLA in healthy donors. Study-level findings and limits: CMV serostatus alone was available as immune exposure information.

PCR was performed using 60 Vbeta and 13 Jbeta primers. The protocol was immunoSEQ multiplex PCR, while the TCRdb copy is restricted to in-frame clones and leaves out a portion. The sample has about 160,000 clones; just under 80% are singletons. In regard to this clone: Its antigen is unknown.

The germline V gene encodes CDR1 MGHRA and CDR2 YSYEKL. Trimming at V came to 5 bases and at J to 8 bases, leaving 8 bases not matched to a gene. The CDR3 runs 14 residues. This receptor was taken from a man aged 30 to 45 in good health and CMV-seronegative. The J gene is TRBJ1-3, the V gene TRBV4-1, with 8 bases fitting TRBD1. The material sequenced was PBMCs. CDR3 nucleotide sequence: TGCGCCAGCAGCTCACGGACAGGGTCGGACACCATATATTTT. It specifies CASSSRTGSDTIYF.